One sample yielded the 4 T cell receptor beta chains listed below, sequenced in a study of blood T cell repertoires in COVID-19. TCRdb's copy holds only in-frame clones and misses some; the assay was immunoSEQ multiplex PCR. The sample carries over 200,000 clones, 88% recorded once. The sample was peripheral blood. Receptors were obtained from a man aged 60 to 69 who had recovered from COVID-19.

CDR3 amino acids: CASSSGGQAYGYTF. The CDR3 nucleotides are TGTGCCAGCAGTTCCGGAGGGCAGGCCTATGGCTACACCTTC. The chain couples TRBV27 to TRBJ1-2; no reliable D call. V shed 4 bases and J shed 4 bases, with 13 bases lying between them. CDR1 is MNHEY, CDR2 SMNVEV, per germline (reference sequence). This CDR3 comprises 14 residues.

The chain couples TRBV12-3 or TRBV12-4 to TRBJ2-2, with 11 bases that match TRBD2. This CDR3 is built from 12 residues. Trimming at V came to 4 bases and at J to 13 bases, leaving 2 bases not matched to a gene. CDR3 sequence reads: CASSSSGGWLFF. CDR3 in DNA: TGTGCCAGCAGTTCTAGCGGGGGGTGGCTGTTTTTT.

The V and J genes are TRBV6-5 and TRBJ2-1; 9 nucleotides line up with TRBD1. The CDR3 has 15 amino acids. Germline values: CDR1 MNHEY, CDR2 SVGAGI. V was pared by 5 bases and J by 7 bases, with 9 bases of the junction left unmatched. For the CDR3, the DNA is TGTGCCAGCAGTCAACGGGACAGGGCGAGGAATGAGCAGTTCTTC. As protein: CASSQRDRARNEQFF.

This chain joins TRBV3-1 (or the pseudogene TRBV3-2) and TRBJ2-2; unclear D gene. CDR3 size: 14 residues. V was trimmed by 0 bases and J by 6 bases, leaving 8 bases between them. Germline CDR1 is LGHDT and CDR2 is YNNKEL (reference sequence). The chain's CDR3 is CASSQDLRAGELFF. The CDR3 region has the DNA TGTGCCAGCAGCCAAGATCTAAGAGCCGGGGAGCTGTTTTTT.